The table lists the clone carrying this T cell receptor beta chain with many counts. The data are from a study of T cell repertoires in cytomegalovirus infection. Study overall: The public TCR beta signatures pointed to both CMV infection and matching HLA type.

Germline V CDR1 and CDR2: LNHDA, SQIVND (reference sequence). V dropped 2 bases and J dropped 3; count of bases not matched to a gene: 7. The CDR3 is 17 amino acids. Each CDR3 protein gets one entry after TCRdb re-called the reads with MiXCR. The table shows about 460,000 distinct CDR3 sequences, with approximately 11% occurring only once. Material for sequencing was PBMCs. The source of this sequence is a human donor in good health (CMV status not recorded). Some clones in this sample may be carry-over from other donors' samples. The chain has TRBV19 and TRBJ2-1, with TRBD2 matching over 10 bases. CDR3 in DNA: TGTGCCAGTAGTATAAGGAGGCTAGCGGGGGACTACAATGAGCAGTTCTTC. Amino acids: CASSIRRLAGDYNEQFF.